This entry lists 32 T cell receptor beta chains sequenced from one sample in a study of shared clonotypes between healthy human individuals. Using immunoSEQ multiplex PCR, the repertoire was profiled, and TCRdb retains in-frame clones only, with some absent. Here the sample spans more than 550,000 clones, 72% being singletons. Sequencing was done on a sample of memory CD4+ T cells sorted from blood. The subset is: CD45RA-negative fraction. The receptors derive from a woman in her thirties in good health.

This clone was picked up a small number of times. The sample holds other DNA sequences that translate to the same CDR3. The chain joins TRBV5-1 to TRBJ1-5; unclear D gene. The CDR3 covers 13 residues. Looked up from germline, CDR1 is SGHRS and CDR2 is YFSETQ. The germline V and J ends were trimmed by 0 bases and 0 bases, with 1 base remaining between them. CDR3 protein: CASSLDSNQPQHF. The CDR3 DNA sequence: TGCGCCAGCAGCTTGGATAGCAATCAGCCCCAGCATTTT.

The chain couples TRBV29-1 to TRBJ2-5; 8 bases are shared with TRBD2. Trimming removed 4 bases from V and 5 bases from J; junction bases left unmatched: 9. The CDR3 sequence is 14 residues long. Germline V CDR1 and CDR2: SQVTM, ANQGSEA. Here the CDR3 DNA reads TGCAGCGTTGGGACTAGCCCGGGATACGAGACCCAGTACTTC. It specifies CSVGTSPGYETQYF.

The CDR3 loop is CAISEVQFNTEAFF. The DNA of the CDR3 is TGTGCCATCAGTGAGGTACAGTTTAACACTGAAGCTTTCTTT. V gene TRBV10-3 combines with J gene TRBJ1-1, with D unclear. The CDR3 length is 14 residues. In germline, CDR1 is ENHRY, CDR2 SYGVKD. V was pared by 2 bases and J by 2 bases, with 9 bases between.

CDR3 protein: CASRMTGGMETQYF. The CDR3 DNA follows: TGCGCCAGCAGAATGACAGGGGGCATGGAGACCCAGTACTTC. The chain couples TRBV10-2 to TRBJ2-5, with 10 bases fitting TRBD1. Trimming at V came to 6 bases and at J to 5 bases, leaving 6 bases not matched to a gene. The CDR3 length is 14 residues. Per germline, CDR1 WSHSY and CDR2 SAAADI.

CDR3 sequence: CASSTGDNQPQHF. CDR3 in DNA: TGTGCCAGCTCTACAGGGGACAATCAGCCCCAGCATTTT. The gene calls are TRBV27 and TRBJ1-5, with TRBD1 matching over 7 bases. Germline V gives CDR1 MNHEY, CDR2 SMNVEV (reference sequence). J was trimmed by 3 bases and V by 8 bases; bases with no gene match: 4. This CDR3 is 13 amino acids long.

The rearrangement joins TRBV27 to TRBJ2-7, with TRBD2 matching over 12 bases. This CDR3 has 18 amino acids. V lost 3 bases and J lost 2; bases outside the gene matches: 11. Germline values: CDR1 MNHEY, CDR2 SMNVEV (reference sequence). CDR3 coding DNA: TGTGCCAGCAGTTTTCGGATGACTAGCGGGAGTCCAACCTACGAGCAGTACTTC. It is translated as CASSFRMTSGSPTYEQYF.

The count of this clone is one. V and J are TRBV28 and TRBJ2-3; maybe TRBD1 (5 bases). CDR1 is MDHEN and CDR2 is SYDVKM in the germline V gene. Trimming stripped 3 bases from V and 0 bases from J, with 16 bases between. CDR3 length: 17 amino acids. The CDR3 is CASSFGPGAGSTDTQYF. The CDR3 bases are TGTGCCAGCAGTTTCGGTCCGGGCGCAGGGAGCACAGATACGCAGTATTTT.

A word on this clone: The germline gene is not matched at one end of the junction; a read error may be the cause. The chain links TRBV4-1 to TRBJ2-1; 9 bases are a match to TRBD2. There are 19 residues in the CDR3. The germline V gene encodes CDR1 MGHRA and CDR2 YSYEKL. The CDR3 spells CASSRSRRGGRASHNEQFF. CDR3 coding DNA: TGCGCCAGCAGCCGTAGCAGGCGGGGCGGGAGGGCCTCCCACAATGAGCAGTTCTTC.

A few counts support this clone. This chain uses TRBV6-5 with TRBJ2-2; 8 nucleotides match TRBD1. Germline V gene data show CDR1 as MNHEY and CDR2 as SVGAGI. The CDR3 sequence is 15 residues long. V shed 6 bases and J 7 bases; nucleotides not matched to a gene: 10. CDR3 residues: CASRPPGQAGGELFF. The CDR3 DNA sequence: TGTGCCAGCAGACCTCCGGGACAGGCAGGCGGGGAGCTGTTTTTT.

This sequence joins TRBV5-4 and TRBJ2-1; D remains unclear. CDR3 length: 16 residues. From germline, CDR1 is SGHNT and CDR2 YYREEE (reference sequence). Trimming shortened V by 0 bases and J by 0 bases, and 10 bases separated the two germline ends. In nucleotides, the CDR3 is TGTGCCAGCAGCTTGGCCTCAATGGGCTCCTACAATGAGCAGTTCTTC. It specifies CASSLASMGSYNEQFF.

The chain has TRBV27 and TRBJ2-2; D unresolved. The CDR3 has 13 residues. V was clipped by 4 bases and J by 6 bases, with 9 bases between them. Germline V gives CDR1 MNHEY, CDR2 SMNVEV (reference sequence). In DNA form, the CDR3 reads TGTGCCAGCAGTTATACCTCGGCCGGGGAGCTGTTTTTT. Translating gives CASSYTSAGELFF.

This clone turned up a few times. The chain links TRBV28 to TRBJ2-1; the D call may be TRBD1 or TRBD2 (5 bases each). The CDR3 is made up of 14 amino acids. CDR1 and CDR2 (germline): MDHEN, SYDVKM. The ends were cut back, 8 bases at V and 2 bases at J, with 13 bases in the middle. The CDR3 loop reads CASFGAPTYNEQFF. CDR3 DNA sequence: TGTGCCAGCTTCGGGGCTCCAACCTACAATGAGCAGTTCTTC.

There are a few counts of this clone. Other DNA sequences within the sample encode an identical CDR3. The chain is built from TRBV5-1 and TRBJ1-1; D not certain. The CDR3 length is 14 residues. The ends were cut back, 2 bases at V and 1 base at J, with 9 bases in the middle. Per germline, CDR1 SGHRS and CDR2 YFSETQ. The CDR3 sequence is CASSFGEGNTEAFF. CDR3 coding DNA: TGCGCCAGCAGCTTCGGAGAAGGGAACACTGAAGCTTTCTTT.

This clone was recorded a few times. The rearrangement uses TRBV11-3 and TRBJ2-2; either TRBD1 or TRBD2 may supply D (5 bases each). The CDR3 consists of 13 residues. In germline, CDR1 is SGHNT, CDR2 YENEEA. Trimming took off 0 bases at V and 6 bases at J, with 5 bases between the two ends. CDR3 residues: CASSLEGAGELFF. CDR3 in DNA: TGTGCCAGCAGCTTAGAGGGGGCCGGGGAGCTGTTTTTT.

The rearrangement uses TRBV29-1 and TRBJ2-2; the match to TRBD1 covers 11 bases. The CDR3 contains 11 residues. Germline V lookup: CDR1 SQVTM, CDR2 ANQGSEA. Losses at the gene ends were 6 bases for V and 13 bases for J; bases not matched to a gene: 4. This CDR3 reads CSVGQGGRLFF. Here the CDR3 DNA reads TGCAGCGTGGGACAGGGGGGGAGGCTGTTTTTT.

The rearrangement links TRBV28 to TRBJ2-5; D tentatively fits TRBD1 or TRBD2 (6 bases each). V shed 5 bases and J shed 11 bases, with 21 bases lying between them. From germline, CDR1 is MDHEN and CDR2 SYDVKM. CDR3 size: 14 residues. The CDR3 bases are TGTGCCAGCAGTCTCTCTCCCGGGGGCCGGGGGCAGTACTTC. Protein: CASSLSPGGRGQYF.

The chain uses TRBV19 and TRBJ2-5, with D possibly matching TRBD2 (6 bases). V was shortened by 5 bases and J by 5 bases, with 18 bases between the two germline ends. This CDR3 spans 15 amino acids. Germline V lookup: CDR1 LNHDA, CDR2 SQIVND (reference sequence). For the CDR3, the DNA is TGTGCCAGTAGTCCGCGGGACTCACGATCCGAGACCCAGTACTTC. It codes for CASSPRDSRSETQYF.

This rearrangement joins TRBV5-1 to TRBJ2-7; 13 bases agree with TRBD2. The CDR3 consists of 16 residues. Germline CDR1 SGHRS, CDR2 YFSETQ. V lost 4 bases to trimming and J lost 7 bases; unmatched junction nucleotides: 11. The CDR3 DNA is TGCGCCAGCAGCGCGGGACGGACTAGCGGGAGCGGGGAGCAGTACTTC. Its protein product is CASSAGRTSGSGEQYF.

The chain links TRBV14 to TRBJ2-7; 7 nucleotides line up with TRBD2. The V gene end was trimmed by 3 bases and the J gene end by 2 bases; junction bases not matched to a gene: 1. Germline V gene lookup returns CDR1 SGHDN and CDR2 FVKESK. This CDR3 is 13 amino acids long. CDR3 sequence: CASSHGTTYEQYF. The CDR3 bases are TGTGCCAGCAGCCACGGGACTACCTACGAGCAGTACTTC.

V usage is TRBV19 and J usage is TRBJ2-1, with D possibly called TRBD1 or TRBD2 (5 bases each). Trimming took off 3 bases at V and 2 bases at J, with 17 bases between the two ends. CDR1 and CDR2 from the germline V gene are LNHDA and SQIVND (reference sequence). The CDR3 runs 17 residues. The CDR3 region is CASSMQPGRLTYNEQFF. CDR3 in DNA: TGTGCCAGTAGTATGCAACCGGGACGACTAACCTACAATGAGCAGTTCTTC.

Remarks on this clone: Other DNA sequences within the sample encode an identical CDR3. This rearrangement joins TRBV19 to TRBJ1-5; 7 positions agree with TRBD1. The CDR3 extends over 13 amino acids. Germline lookup yields CDR1 LNHDA and CDR2 SQIVND (reference sequence). Trimming at V came to 6 bases and at J to 5 bases, leaving 4 bases not matched to a gene. The CDR3, as DNA: TGTGCCAGTAGCGGGACAGAGGATCAGCCCCAGCATTTT. It yields the protein CASSGTEDQPQHF.

The V and J genes are TRBV4-2 and TRBJ2-7; no clear D. The length of the CDR3 is 14 residues. V dropped 6 bases and J dropped 2 bases, with 14 bases sitting between them. Germline CDR1 reads LGHNA; CDR2 reads YNFKEQ. The DNA of the CDR3 is TGTGCCAGCAGAGCCCTCGACCTGGCCTACGAGCAGTACTTC. It codes for CASRALDLAYEQYF.

The genes are TRBV25-1 and TRBJ2-3, with D possibly being TRBD1 (5 bases). V was pared by 9 bases and J by 3 bases, with 10 bases between. Germline V gene data show CDR1 as MGHDK and CDR2 as SYGVNS. This CDR3 is 12 amino acids long. CDR3 loop: CASGDSTDTQYF. CDR3 DNA sequence: TGTGCCAGTGGTGACAGTACAGATACGCAGTATTTT.

The chain couples TRBV7-2 to TRBJ1-1; a possible D gene is TRBD1 (5 bases). V lost 2 bases, J lost 3 bases, and 10 bases lay in between. The CDR3 runs 14 residues. Germline V lookup: CDR1 SGHTA, CDR2 FQGNSA. CDR3 sequence reads: CASSLTGGDTEAFF. The CDR3 DNA reads as TGTGCCAGCAGCTTAACAGGAGGTGACACTGAAGCTTTCTTT.

Here the CDR3 DNA reads TGCAGCGTTAGTGGATCCAACTATGGGGCCAACGTCCTGACTTTC. Encoded protein: CSVSGSNYGANVLTF. This rearrangement joins TRBV29-1 to TRBJ2-6; D ambiguous. V was pared by 5 bases and J by 3 bases, with 14 bases between. Germline V gene sequence: CDR1 SQVTM, CDR2 ANQGSEA. The CDR3 runs 15 residues.

This clone has only a few counts. The chain uses TRBV11-3 and TRBJ2-2; 9 bases are shared with TRBD2. Per the germline V gene, CDR1 is SGHNT and CDR2 is YENEEA. The CDR3 length is 18 residues. V was pared by 3 bases and J by 7 bases, with 15 bases of the junction left unmatched. Here the CDR3 DNA reads TGTGCCAGCAGCTTTGGTGGTAGCGGGAGCGTGAGGAGCGGGGAGCTGTTTTTT. This codes for CASSFGGSGSVRSGELFF.

This clone was recorded once. The V and J genes are TRBV28 and TRBJ2-1; D not resolved. The V end was cut by 9 bases, the J end by 6 bases, with 9 bases between. The CDR3 contains 11 residues. Germline lookup yields CDR1 MDHEN and CDR2 SYDVKM. The CDR3 DNA follows: TGTGCCAGTCACTCGGCCAATGAGCAGTTCTTC. Residues: CASHSANEQFF.

This clone was seen more than once but under ten times. This chain connects TRBV19 to TRBJ1-1; weak D call: TRBD1 (5 bases). The CDR3 covers 18 residues. Germline CDR1 reads LNHDA; CDR2 reads SQIVND (reference sequence). Deletions cut 7 bases from V and 1 base from J, with 25 bases between. CDR3 in DNA: TGTGCCAGTATTGGGGGGGGGACTTTGTTCGGTGCGAACACTGAAGCTTTCTTT. Its protein product is CASIGGGTLFGANTEAFF.

The rearrangement uses TRBV18 and TRBJ1-2; D not resolved. Germline V CDR1 and CDR2: KGHSH, LQKENI. The CDR3 spans 13 residues. Trimming removed 6 bases at V and 6 bases at J, with 14 bases between. The CDR3 sequence: CASSDVEQNGYTF. DNA for the CDR3: TGTGCCAGCTCGGATGTGGAACAGAATGGCTACACCTTC.

This clone was detected only a few times. The V gene is TRBV30, the J gene TRBJ2-3, with D perhaps being TRBD1 or TRBD2 (5 bases each). V was clipped by 0 bases and J by 2 bases, with 12 bases between them. Germline V lookup: CDR1 GTSNPN, CDR2 SVGIG (reference sequence). The CDR3 spans 15 residues. The CDR3 spells CAWSVSSGATDTQYF. The CDR3 DNA reads as TGTGCCTGGAGTGTATCATCCGGGGCCACAGATACGCAGTATTTT.

The chain is built from TRBV18 and TRBJ2-2; D ambiguous. The CDR3 consists of 19 residues. V lost 6 bases, J lost 0 bases, and 23 bases lay in between. The germline CDR1 and CDR2 sequences are KGHSH and LQKENI. The CDR3 coding sequence is TGTGCCAGCTCTTTGGAGCAGATTACGTGGGGTACGAACACCGGGGAGCTGTTTTTT. Its translation: CASSLEQITWGTNTGELFF.

This clone occurred a few times. The rearrangement uses TRBV11-2 and TRBJ1-3; possibly TRBD1 for D (6 bases). Germline assignment: CDR1 SGHAT and CDR2 FQNNGV. The V end lost 5 bases, the J end lost 6 bases, and 11 bases lay between the germline ends. CDR3 length: 13 residues. The chain's CDR3 is CASSETGLNTIYF. The CDR3 nucleotides read TGTGCCAGCAGCGAAACAGGGCTAAACACCATATATTTT.